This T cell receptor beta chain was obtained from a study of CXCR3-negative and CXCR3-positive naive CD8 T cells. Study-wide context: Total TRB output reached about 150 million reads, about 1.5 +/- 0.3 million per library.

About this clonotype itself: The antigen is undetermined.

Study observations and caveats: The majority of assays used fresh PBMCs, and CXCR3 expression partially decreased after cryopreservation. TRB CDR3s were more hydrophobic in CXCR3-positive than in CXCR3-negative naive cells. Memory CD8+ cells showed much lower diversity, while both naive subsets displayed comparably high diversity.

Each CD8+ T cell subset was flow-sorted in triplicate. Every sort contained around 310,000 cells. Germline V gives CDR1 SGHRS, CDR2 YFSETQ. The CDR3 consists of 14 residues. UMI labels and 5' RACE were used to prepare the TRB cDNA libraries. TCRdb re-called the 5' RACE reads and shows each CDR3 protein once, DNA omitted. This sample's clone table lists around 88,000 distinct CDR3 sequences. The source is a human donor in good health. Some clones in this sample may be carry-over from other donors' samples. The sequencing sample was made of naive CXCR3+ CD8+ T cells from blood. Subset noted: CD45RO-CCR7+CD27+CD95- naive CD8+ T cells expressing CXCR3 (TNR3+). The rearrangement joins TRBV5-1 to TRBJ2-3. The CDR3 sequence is CASSLYYATDTQYF.